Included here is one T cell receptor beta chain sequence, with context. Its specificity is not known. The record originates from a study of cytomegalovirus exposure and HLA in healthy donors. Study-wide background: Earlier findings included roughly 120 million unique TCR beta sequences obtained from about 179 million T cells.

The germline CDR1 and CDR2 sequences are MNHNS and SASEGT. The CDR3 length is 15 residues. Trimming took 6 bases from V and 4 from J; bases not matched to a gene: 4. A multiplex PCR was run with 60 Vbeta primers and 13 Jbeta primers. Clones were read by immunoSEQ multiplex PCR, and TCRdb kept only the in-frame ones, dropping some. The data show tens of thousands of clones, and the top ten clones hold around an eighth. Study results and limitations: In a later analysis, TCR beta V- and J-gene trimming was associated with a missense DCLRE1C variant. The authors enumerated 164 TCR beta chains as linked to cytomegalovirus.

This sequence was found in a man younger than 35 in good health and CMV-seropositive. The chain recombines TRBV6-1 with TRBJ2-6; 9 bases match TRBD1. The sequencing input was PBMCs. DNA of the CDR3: TGTGCCAGCAGACAGGGGGCGGAAGGGGCCAACGTCCTGACTTTC. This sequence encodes CASRQGAEGANVLTF.